Presented here are 29 T cell receptor beta chains from one specimen sequenced in a study of regulatory T cells in long-lasting Graves disease. Specified time point: persistent/refractory GD, antithyroid drugs over 5 years with positive TRAb. Preparation of the TCR library used RNA extracted from PBMCs. Construction of TCR beta libraries relied on iRepertoire HTBI primers and on Arm-PCR targeting CDR3 regions. TCRdb called the multiplex PCR reads again in MiXCR, with one record for every CDR3 protein. The table includes more than 300,000 distinct CDR3 sequences, 20% detected once. Here the sequenced sample was peripheral blood mononuclear cells (PBMCs), taken when the disease was refractory, from a patient treated with antithyroid drugs. The receptor source for this set is a female donor with Graves disease.

The genes are TRBV30 and TRBJ2-7; D perhaps matches TRBD1 (5 bases). CDR3 size: 12 residues. CDR1 is GTSNPN, CDR2 SVGIG, per germline (reference sequence). Between the trimmed V and J ends, which lost 2 bases and 3 bases, there was a span of 8 bases. The CDR3 protein is CAWSRQYYEQYF. The CDR3 bases are TGTGCCTGGAGTAGACAGTACTACGAGCAGTACTTC.

In this sample, this clonotype turned up a few times. J is TRBJ2-5 and V is TRBV5-1; no firm D call. Germline assignment: CDR1 SGHRS and CDR2 YFSETQ. The CDR3 covers 13 residues. The V end lost 2 bases, the J end lost 5 bases, and 10 bases lay between the germline ends. The chain's CDR3 is CASSFAAGETQYF. DNA of the CDR3: TGCGCCAGCAGCTTCGCTGCCGGGGAGACCCAGTACTTC.

The chain employs TRBV20-1 and TRBJ1-6; D remains unclear. CDR3 length equals 13 residues. Between the trimmed V and J ends, which lost 1 base and 5 bases, there was a span of 6 bases. Germline assignment: CDR1 DFQATT and CDR2 SNEGSKA (reference sequence). The CDR3 protein is CSARADDNSPLHF. Here the CDR3 DNA reads TGCAGTGCTAGAGCAGACGATAATTCACCCCTCCACTTT.

Many counts were recorded for this clonotype. This chain joins TRBV5-1 and TRBJ1-2; no clear D. This CDR3 contains 13 residues. CDR1 and CDR2 from the germline V gene are SGHRS and YFSETQ. Trimming shortened V by 4 bases and J by 7 bases, and 14 bases separated the two germline ends. The CDR3 region has the DNA TGCGCCAGCAGCGTTGACGGTCAAAGTGGCTACACCTTC. Protein product: CASSVDGQSGYTF.

The V gene is TRBV27, the J gene TRBJ2-7; a possible D gene is TRBD1 (5 bases). Germline assignment: CDR1 MNHEY and CDR2 SMNVEV (reference sequence). The V gene lost 6 bases and the J gene lost 0 bases, with 12 bases spanning the gap. The CDR3 contains 14 residues. CDR3 loop: CASSPRVHSYEQYF. The CDR3, as DNA: TGTGCCAGCAGCCCCAGGGTCCACTCCTACGAGCAGTACTTC.

This clonotype was counted only a few times. This chain uses TRBV4-2 with TRBJ2-7; either TRBD1 or TRBD2 may fit D (5 bases each). V lost 1 base and J 2 bases, leaving 15 bases between the germline ends. The CDR3 runs to 16 residues. Germline V gene data show CDR1 as LGHNA and CDR2 as YNFKEQ. The CDR3 region is CASSQGPAGDPYEQYF. In DNA form, the CDR3 reads TGTGCCAGCAGCCAAGGACCGGCTGGGGACCCCTACGAGCAGTACTTC.

The genes are TRBV3-1 and TRBJ1-1; D uncertain. This CDR3 comprises 13 residues. V was cut by 4 bases and J by 8 bases, with 14 bases left in between. The germline V gene encodes CDR1 LGHDT and CDR2 YNNKEL (reference sequence). CDR3 nucleotide sequence: TGTGCCAGCAGCCCTAGAGGCTGGCGGGAAGCTTTCTTT. The encoded protein is CASSPRGWREAFF.

This clonotype occurred many times. J is TRBJ2-7 and V is TRBV20-1; the D gene is possibly TRBD1 (6 bases). Germline V gene data show CDR1 as DFQATT and CDR2 as SNEGSKA (reference sequence). The CDR3 has 13 residues. V dropped 1 base and J dropped 6 bases, with 13 bases sitting between them. The CDR3 region is CSARGQGKVEQYF. The DNA for the CDR3 is TGCAGTGCTAGAGGTCAGGGGAAGGTCGAGCAGTACTTC.

This clonotype showed up just a few times. The J gene is TRBJ2-3, the V gene TRBV7-2; 9 positions agree with TRBD2. This CDR3 has 14 amino acids. From germline, CDR1 is SGHTA and CDR2 FQGNSA. V lost 5 bases and J lost 5; bases outside the gene matches: 5. CDR3 nucleotide sequence: TGTGCCAGCAGCGGTAGCGGGGGAAGAGATACGCAGTATTTT. Protein product: CASSGSGGRDTQYF.

This clonotype was counted at least ten times. This rearrangement joins TRBV2 to TRBJ1-5; 10 bases are shared with TRBD1. Trimming cost V 7 bases and J 2 bases; bases outside gene matches: 8. Germline-derived CDR1 and CDR2 are SNHLY and FYNNEI. This CDR3 comprises 16 residues. The CDR3, as DNA: TGTGCCAGCACCAGGGACAGGGGTGCAGGCAATCAGCCCCAGCATTTT. It codes for CASTRDRGAGNQPQHF.

This clonotype was detected many times. The chain is built from TRBV5-1 and TRBJ2-2; D could derive from TRBD1 or TRBD2 (5 bases each). Trimming removed 3 bases at V and 6 bases at J, with 21 bases between. CDR3 length: 17 residues. Germline loops: CDR1 SGHRS, CDR2 YFSETQ. Written as DNA, the CDR3 is TGCGCCAGCAGCTCGGGCCGCCGGGACGGGCGCGCCGGGGAGCTGTTTTTT. Translation gives CASSSGRRDGRAGELFF.

This clonotype has at least ten counts. This chain connects TRBV11-3 to TRBJ1-2; D uncertain. With 5 bases removed from V and 7 bases from J, the gap between germline ends came to 17 bases. The germline V gene encodes CDR1 SGHNT and CDR2 YENEEA. This CDR3 is 14 amino acids long. CDR3 nucleotides: TGTGCCAGCAGCACCGGTGTGGCGAGGTTTGGCTACACCTTC. Translating it yields CASSTGVARFGYTF.

This clonotype was recorded many times. This chain joins TRBV3-1 and TRBJ1-2; 8 nucleotides align to TRBD1. V dropped 2 bases and J dropped 8; count of bases not matched to a gene: 10. The length of the CDR3 is 15 residues. Per germline, CDR1 LGHDT and CDR2 YNNKEL (reference sequence). DNA of the CDR3: TGTGCCAGCAGCCAACTTGGACAGGGCATTCACGGCTACACCTTC. Encoded protein: CASSQLGQGIHGYTF.

This clonotype was recorded many times. This chain links TRBV3-1 with TRBJ2-7; no clear D. This CDR3 comprises 12 residues. The V and J ends lost 1 base and 4 bases respectively, with 5 bases between them. Germline CDR1 and CDR2: LGHDT and YNNKEL (reference sequence). CDR3 DNA: TGTGCCAGCAGCCAAGTGAGATACGAGCAGTACTTC. Encoded protein: CASSQVRYEQYF.

A few counts support this clonotype. The gene calls are TRBV6-1 and TRBJ1-1; a weak D match, TRBD1 (5 bases). The CDR3 extends over 13 amino acids. The germline V gene encodes CDR1 MNHNS and CDR2 SASEGT. V was trimmed by 1 base and J by 11 bases, leaving 14 bases between them. This CDR3 is CASSEVFWGNAFF. The CDR3 DNA sequence: TGTGCCAGCAGTGAAGTATTTTGGGGGAACGCTTTCTTT.

This chain joins TRBV7-9 and TRBJ2-7, with D possibly being TRBD1 or TRBD2 (6 bases each). From germline, CDR1 is SEHNR and CDR2 FQNEAQ (reference sequence). Trimming stripped 3 bases from V and 3 bases from J, with 12 bases between. The CDR3 totals 14 residues. The CDR3 protein is CASSFTGGNYEQYF. The DNA of the CDR3 is TGTGCCAGCAGCTTCACCGGGGGCAACTACGAGCAGTACTTC.

The rearrangement uses TRBV29-1 and TRBJ1-2; TRBD1 is a possible D gene (6 bases). The germline CDR1 and CDR2 sequences are SQVTM and ANQGSEA. The CDR3 consists of 13 residues. V lost 7 bases and J 2 bases, leaving 14 bases between the germline ends. The CDR3 region has the DNA TGCAGCGCCACATTAGGGGGGAACTATGGCTACACCTTC. It specifies CSATLGGNYGYTF. Together with reference TRBV29-1 and TRBJ1-2, the CDR3 gives the full variable domain: SAVISQKPSRDICQRGTSLTIQCQVDSQVTMMFWYRQQPGQSLTLIATANQGSEATYESGFVIDKFPISRPNLTFSTLTVSNMSPEDSSIYLCSATLGGNYGYTFGSGTRLTVV.

This clonotype has just a few counts. The junction departs from the called germline gene at one end, perhaps through a read error. The chain carries TRBV7-9 and TRBJ2-5; D might be TRBD2 (5 bases). The CDR3 has 11 amino acids. CDR1 and CDR2 from the germline V gene are SEHNR and FQNEAQ (reference sequence). The CDR3 DNA follows: TGTGCCAGCAGCTTTGGGGAGACCCATTACTTC. This gives the protein CASSFGETHYF.

Here the CDR3 reads CASIRNSGGYEQFF. The DNA for the CDR3 is TGTGCCAGCATTCGGAATAGCGGGGGATATGAGCAGTTCTTC. V usage is TRBV12-3 or TRBV12-4 and J usage is TRBJ2-1; 9 bases map to TRBD2. The CDR3 is 14 residues long. V dropped 7 bases and J dropped 8; count of bases not matched to a gene: 9.

This clonotype was seen many times. The rearrangement links TRBV2 to TRBJ1-6, with D unclear. V lost 0 bases to trimming and J lost 7 bases, with 10 bases between them. The CDR3 extends over 15 amino acids. Germline assignment: CDR1 SNHLY and CDR2 FYNNEI. This CDR3 is CASSEAGVRNSPLHF. In DNA, the CDR3 is TGTGCCAGCAGTGAAGCAGGTGTCAGAAATTCACCCCTCCACTTT.

This clonotype was observed at least ten times. The V and J genes are TRBV24-1 and TRBJ1-5; no clear D gene. The CDR3 runs to 13 residues. The V end was cut by 1 base, the J end by 4 bases, with 4 bases between. Germline CDR1 and CDR2: KGHDR and SFDVKD. CDR3 sequence (DNA): TGTGCCACCAGTGATTTCGATAATCAGCCCCAGCATTTT. Translated: CATSDFDNQPQHF.

V is TRBV4-1 and J is TRBJ1-2; 10 bases match TRBD1. V lost 3 bases, J lost 2 bases, and 12 bases stayed unmatched. Germline assignment: CDR1 MGHRA and CDR2 YSYEKL. The CDR3 contains 18 residues. The CDR3, as DNA: TGCGCCAGCAGCCAGGTGTGGACAGGGGGTATAGGAAACTATGGCTACACCTTC. It translates to CASSQVWTGGIGNYGYTF.

This clonotype has at least ten counts. V usage is TRBV7-2 and J usage is TRBJ2-5; a possible D gene is TRBD2 (6 bases). This CDR3 is built from 13 residues. Germline V gene sequence: CDR1 SGHTA, CDR2 FQGNSA. V gave up 3 bases and J gave up 5 bases, with 10 bases separating them. CDR3: CASSFGEAETQYF. The CDR3 DNA sequence: TGTGCCAGCAGCTTCGGGGAGGCGGAGACCCAGTACTTC. Filled out from reference TRBV7-2 and TRBJ2-5, the complete variable domain reads GAGVSQSPSNKVTEKGKDVELRCDPISGHTALYWYRQSLGQGLEFLIYFQGNSAPDKSGLPSDRFSAERTGGSVSTLTIQRTQQEDSAVYLCASSFGEAETQYFGPGTRLLVL.

A note on this clonotype: This may be a read error, as it is one base from a much larger clone. The V call is TRBV25-1, the J call TRBJ1-1; 9 bases agree with TRBD1. CDR1 is MGHDK and CDR2 is SYGVNS in the germline V gene. There are 15 residues in the CDR3. Written as DNA, the CDR3 is TGTGCCAGCACCGGGACAGGGTTCATGTACACTGAAGCTTCCTTT. Translating it yields CASTGTGFMYTEASF.

This clonotype was recorded many times. The rearrangement joins TRBV10-1 to TRBJ2-5; 13 positions agree with TRBD2. V lost 3 bases, J lost 0 bases, and 4 bases stayed unmatched. Germline assignment: CDR1 WNHNN and CDR2 SYGVQD (reference sequence). This CDR3 contains 17 residues. In DNA form, the CDR3 reads TGCGCCAGCAGTGAAACTAGCGGGGGGGATAACCAAGAGACCCAGTACTTC. The encoded protein is CASSETSGGDNQETQYF.

Only a few counts were recorded for this clonotype. The chain recombines TRBV7-2 with TRBJ1-2, with D hard to call. The germline V gene encodes CDR1 SGHTA and CDR2 FQGNSA. This CDR3 region has 15 residues. Trimming shortened V by 1 base and J by 8 bases, and 17 bases separated the two germline ends. CDR3 sequence (DNA): TGTGCCAGCAGCTTAGTCTTGGTCCGGGGAGGAGGCTACACCTTC. Translated, it gives CASSLVLVRGGGYTF.

This clonotype was picked up a small number of times. This chain joins TRBV18 and TRBJ1-6; D is unclear. This CDR3 has 16 amino acids. Trimming cost V 3 bases and J 6 bases, with 15 bases left between them. The germline CDR1 and CDR2 sequences are KGHSH and LQKENI. CDR3 protein: CASSPSAQTINSPLHF. As DNA, the CDR3 is TGTGCCAGCTCACCGAGCGCACAGACAATTAATTCACCCCTCCACTTT.

This clonotype was counted ten times or more. The chain links TRBV6-1 to TRBJ1-5; D not certain. The germline V gene has CDR1 MNHNS and CDR2 SASEGT. The CDR3 consists of 14 residues. The ends were cut back, 4 bases at V and 0 bases at J, with 7 bases in the middle. The CDR3 DNA follows: TGTGCCAGCAGTGGCGCTTTTAGCAATCAGCCCCAGCATTTT. Residues: CASSGAFSNQPQHF.

This clonotype was picked up a small number of times. The CDR3 is CASRGLTYEQYF. DNA of the CDR3: TGTGCCAGCAGGGGACTGACCTACGAGCAGTACTTC. The gene calls are TRBV27 and TRBJ2-7; D may be TRBD2 (6 bases). Trimming took 6 bases from V and 2 from J, leaving 8 bases between them. Germline CDR1 and CDR2: MNHEY and SMNVEV (reference sequence). CDR3 length equals 12 residues.